This record covers a single T cell receptor (beta chain). Antigen unknown. The record originates from a study of radiotherapy plus CTLA-4 blockade in lung cancer. Study at large: For around 18% of patients, objective responses occurred, and approximately 30% had disease control. General study findings and limits: The study found tumor-derived TCR clones expanded in blood after radiotherapy plus ipilimumab.

The CDR3 totals 14 residues. V was clipped by 5 bases and J by 3 bases, with 13 bases between them. CDR1 and CDR2 from the germline V gene are LGHNA and YNFKEQ. In chemo-refractory metastatic non-small-cell lung cancer, patients got ipilimumab CTLA-4 blockade together with focal radiation. The data were produced by immunoSEQ multiplex PCR, yet TCRdb's version contains in-frame clones alone and is incomplete. The repertoire holds around 77,000 clones, with approximately 73% as singletons. The sequence was obtained from a human donor with non-small cell lung cancer whose response to radiotherapy plus ipilimumab could not be evaluated. The sample consisted of peripheral blood, taken from a patient treated with radiotherapy plus ipilimumab. J is TRBJ1-2 and V is TRBV4-2; no clear D gene. CDR3 sequence (DNA): TGTGCCAGCAGCACGCCGGAGTCTTACTATGGCTACACCTTC. Translated: CASSTPESYYGYTF.